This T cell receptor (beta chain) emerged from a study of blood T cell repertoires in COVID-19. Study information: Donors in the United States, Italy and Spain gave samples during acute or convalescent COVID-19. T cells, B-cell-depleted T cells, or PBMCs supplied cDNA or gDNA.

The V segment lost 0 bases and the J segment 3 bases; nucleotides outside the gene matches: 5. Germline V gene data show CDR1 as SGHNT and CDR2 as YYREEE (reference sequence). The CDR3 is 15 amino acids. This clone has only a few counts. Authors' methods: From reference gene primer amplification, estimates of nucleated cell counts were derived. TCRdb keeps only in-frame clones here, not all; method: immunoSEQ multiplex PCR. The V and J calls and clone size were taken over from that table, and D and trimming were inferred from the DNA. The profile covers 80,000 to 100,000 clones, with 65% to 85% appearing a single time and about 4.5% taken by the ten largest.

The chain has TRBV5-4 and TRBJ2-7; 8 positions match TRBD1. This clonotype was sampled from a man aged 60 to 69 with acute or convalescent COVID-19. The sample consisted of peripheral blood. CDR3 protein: CASSLGGQGNYEQYF. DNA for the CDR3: TGTGCCAGCAGCTTGGGCGGACAGGGAAACTACGAGCAGTACTTC.